This is a list of T cell receptor beta chains from one sample in a study of cytomegalovirus exposure and HLA in healthy donors. Repertoires were generated with immunoSEQ multiplex PCR, while TCRdb's copy carries only in-frame clones and drops some. The sample carries about 180,000 clones, around 80% recorded once. The specimen sequenced was PBMCs. Receptors were obtained from a woman between 50 and 59 years old in good health and CMV-seronegative. Both conserved end residues are part of each CDR3. The order of the fields is D gene, V gene, clone size, J gene, CDR3 protein, CDR3 DNA. The D gene is left open where the match is weak. For some rows the clone size is stated as once, few or many, or as a class when expanded; others skip it.

TRBD2	TRBV28	once	TRBJ2-1	CAGSGSGSYNEQFF	TGTGCCGGCAGCGGGAGCGGATCCTACAATGAGCAGTTCTTC
-	TRBV7-6	-	TRBJ2-7	CASSPTGAAGAIYEQYF	TGTGCCAGCAGCCCGACAGGGGCCGCGGGGGCGATCTACGAGCAGTACTTC
TRBD1	TRBV5-1	once	TRBJ1-1	CASSFGTGGVGAFF	TGCGCCAGCAGCTTCGGGACAGGGGGCGTCGGAGCTTTCTTT
-	TRBV6-1	-	TRBJ1-1	CASSSITGTREAFF	TGTGCCAGCAGTTCTATTACAGGGACTAGAGAAGCTTTCTTT
-	TRBV7-9	-	TRBJ1-5	CASSLMDSQGRGNQPQHF	TGTGCCAGCAGCTTAATGGACAGCCAGGGTAGGGGCAATCAGCCCCAGCATTTT
-	TRBV5-3	-	TRBJ2-7	CARSPSTPGVYEQYF	TGTGCCAGAAGCCCCAGTACACCGGGGGTTTACGAGCAGTACTTC
TRBD1	TRBV11-2	-	TRBJ1-5	CASSLGRGGDRSKFQPQHF	TGTGCCAGCAGCTTAGGACGTGGTGGGGACAGGTCTAAATTTCAGCCCCAGCATTTT
TRBD2	TRBV11-2	once	TRBJ2-1	CASSSGLAEVYNEQFF	TGTGCCAGCAGCTCCGGACTAGCGGAAGTATACAATGAGCAGTTCTTC
TRBD1	TRBV5-1	-	TRBJ1-1	CASSSGQPNTEAFF	TGCGCCAGCAGCTCGGGACAGCCGAACACTGAAGCTTTCTTT
-	TRBV7-2	-	TRBJ2-7	CASSQTGQNPLYEQYF	TGTGCCAGCAGCCAAACTGGACAGAATCCCCTCTACGAGCAGTACTTC
TRBD2	TRBV5-1	-	TRBJ2-6	CASSLRLAGGTSSGANVLTF	TGCGCCAGCAGCCTAAGACTAGCGGGGGGCACCTCCTCTGGGGCCAACGTCCTGACTTTC
-	TRBV7-8	-	TRBJ1-5	CASTRRTGSNQPQHF	TGTGCCAGCACCCGTCGCACGGGTAGCAATCAGCCCCAGCATTTT
-	TRBV4-3	-	TRBJ2-7	CASSQDDNEQYF	TGCGCCAGCAGCCAAGATGACAACGAGCAGTACTTC
TRBD2	TRBV5-4	-	TRBJ2-7	CASSFELADPYEQYF	TGTGCCAGCAGCTTCGAGCTAGCGGACCCCTACGAGCAGTACTTC
-	TRBV5-4	-	TRBJ2-7	CASSGSLDAGDEQYF	TGTGCCAGCAGCGGGTCTCTAGACGCCGGGGACGAGCAGTACTTC
-	TRBV29-1	-	TRBJ2-5	CSVEGAGGSETQYF	TGCAGCGTTGAAGGGGCTGGGGGCAGTGAGACCCAGTACTTC
-	TRBV7-2	-	TRBJ1-1	CASSLGGDTEAFF	TGTGCCAGCAGCTTAGGGGGGGACACTGAAGCTTTCTTT
TRBD1	TRBV28	-	TRBJ2-7	CASSSTPGTGVRLYEQYF	TGTGCCAGCAGTTCCACTCCCGGGACAGGGGTCAGACTCTACGAGCAGTACTTC
-	TRBV11-2	-	TRBJ1-1	CASSGGVMNTEAFF	TGTGCCAGCAGTGGGGGGGTCATGAACACTGAAGCTTTCTTT
TRBD2	TRBV28	-	TRBJ2-3	CASTPGTSPNTQYF	TGTGCCAGCACACCCGGGACTAGCCCTAATACGCAGTATTTT
TRBD2	TRBV5-4	-	TRBJ2-3	CASSTGAGGQGTQYF	TGTGCCAGCAGCACGGGAGCGGGGGGACAAGGTACGCAGTATTTT
TRBD1	TRBV28	-	TRBJ1-2	CASSLGTERGGYTF	TGTGCCAGCAGTTTGGGGACAGAGAGGGGAGGCTACACCTTC
-	TRBV5-6	-	TRBJ1-1	CASSFDAGFTEAFF	TGTGCCAGCAGCTTTGATGCGGGCTTCACTGAAGCTTTCTTT
TRBD1	TRBV19	once	TRBJ1-5	CASRHGQGSYSNQPQHF	TGTGCCAGTAGGCACGGACAGGGTTCCTATAGCAATCAGCCCCAGCATTTT
-	TRBV7-9	few	TRBJ2-7	CASSSSLSSYEQYF	TGTGCCAGCAGCTCGTCGCTTAGCTCCTACGAGCAGTACTTC
TRBD1	TRBV5-1	-	TRBJ2-1	CASSTGTGGRERLFF	TGCGCCAGCAGCACCGGGACAGGGGGTCGGGAGCGCTTGTTCTTC
-	TRBV30	-	TRBJ2-3	CAARRGTDTQYF	TGTGCCGCGCGGCGCGGCACAGATACGCAGTATTTT
TRBD1	TRBV10-2	-	TRBJ1-2	CASYLGQGPLDGYTF	TGCGCCAGCTACTTGGGACAGGGGCCACTGGATGGCTACACCTTC
TRBD2	TRBV7-9	-	TRBJ2-6	CASTGGARSGANVLTF	TGTGCCAGCACGGGGGGGGCGCGCTCTGGGGCCAACGTCCTGACTTTC